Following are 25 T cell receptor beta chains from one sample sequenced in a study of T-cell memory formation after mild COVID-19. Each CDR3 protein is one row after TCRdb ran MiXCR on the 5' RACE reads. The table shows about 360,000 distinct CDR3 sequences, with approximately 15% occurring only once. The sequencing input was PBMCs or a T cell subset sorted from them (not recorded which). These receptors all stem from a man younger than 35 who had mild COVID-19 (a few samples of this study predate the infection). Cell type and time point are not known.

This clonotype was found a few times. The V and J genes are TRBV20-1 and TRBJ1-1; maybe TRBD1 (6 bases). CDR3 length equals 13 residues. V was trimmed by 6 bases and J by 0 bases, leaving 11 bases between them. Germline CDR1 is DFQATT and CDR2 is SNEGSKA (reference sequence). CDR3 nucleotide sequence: TGCAGTGCCTCAAGGGGGATGAACACTGAAGCTTTCTTT. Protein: CSASRGMNTEAFF.

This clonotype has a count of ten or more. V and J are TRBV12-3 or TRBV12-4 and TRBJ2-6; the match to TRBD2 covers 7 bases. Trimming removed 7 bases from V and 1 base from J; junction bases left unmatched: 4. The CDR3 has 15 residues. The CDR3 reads CASNLGGSGANVLTF. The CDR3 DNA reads TGTGCCAGCAACTTGGGAGGGTCTGGGGCCAACGTCCTGACTTTC.

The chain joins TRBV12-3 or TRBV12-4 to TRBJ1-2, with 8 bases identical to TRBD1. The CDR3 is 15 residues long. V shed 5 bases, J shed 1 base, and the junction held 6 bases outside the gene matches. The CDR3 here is CASSPGTGINYGYTF. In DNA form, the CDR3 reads TGTGCCAGCAGTCCAGGGACAGGCATTAACTATGGCTACACCTTC.

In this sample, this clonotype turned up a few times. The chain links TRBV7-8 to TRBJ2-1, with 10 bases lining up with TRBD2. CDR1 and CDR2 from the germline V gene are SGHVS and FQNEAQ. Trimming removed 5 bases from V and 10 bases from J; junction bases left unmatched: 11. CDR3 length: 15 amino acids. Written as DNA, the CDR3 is TGTGCCAGCAGCCTTTCGTCACTAGCGGGGAACGAGCAGTTCTTC. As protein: CASSLSSLAGNEQFF.

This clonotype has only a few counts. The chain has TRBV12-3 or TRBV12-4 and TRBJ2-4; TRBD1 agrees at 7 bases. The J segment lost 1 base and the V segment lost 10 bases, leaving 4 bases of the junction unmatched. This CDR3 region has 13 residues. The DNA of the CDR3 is TGTGCCACTACGACAGGGGCCAAAAACATTCAGTACTTC. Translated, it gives CATTTGAKNIQYF.

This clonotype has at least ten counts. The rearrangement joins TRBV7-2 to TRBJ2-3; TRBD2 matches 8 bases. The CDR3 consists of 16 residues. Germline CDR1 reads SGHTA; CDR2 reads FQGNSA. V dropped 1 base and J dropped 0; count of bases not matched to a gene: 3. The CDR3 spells CASSLVGGGSTDTQYF. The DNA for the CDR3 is TGTGCCAGCAGCTTAGTCGGGGGGGGTAGCACAGATACGCAGTATTTT. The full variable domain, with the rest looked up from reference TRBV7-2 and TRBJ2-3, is GAGVSQSPSNKVTEKGKDVELRCDPISGHTALYWYRQSLGQGLEFLIYFQGNSAPDKSGLPSDRFSAERTGGSVSTLTIQRTQQEDSAVYLCASSLVGGGSTDTQYFGPGTRLTVL.

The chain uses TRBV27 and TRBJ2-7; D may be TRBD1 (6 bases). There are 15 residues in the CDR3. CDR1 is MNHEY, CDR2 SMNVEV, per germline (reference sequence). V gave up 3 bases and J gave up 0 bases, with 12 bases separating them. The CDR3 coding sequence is TGTGCCAGCAGTTTGGCCCGGGACAACTCCTACGAGCAGTACTTC. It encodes CASSLARDNSYEQYF.

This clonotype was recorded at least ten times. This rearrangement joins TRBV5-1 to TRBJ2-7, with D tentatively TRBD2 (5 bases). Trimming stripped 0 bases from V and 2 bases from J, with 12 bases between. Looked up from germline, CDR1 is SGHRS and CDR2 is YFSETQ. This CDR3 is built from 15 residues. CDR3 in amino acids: CASSLAAGGTYEQYV. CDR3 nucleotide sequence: TGCGCCAGCAGCTTGGCCGCGGGTGGGACCTACGAGCAGTACGTC.

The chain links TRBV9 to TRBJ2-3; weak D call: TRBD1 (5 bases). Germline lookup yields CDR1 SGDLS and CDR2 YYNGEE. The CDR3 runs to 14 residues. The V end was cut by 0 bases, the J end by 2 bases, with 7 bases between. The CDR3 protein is CASSVGQITDTQYF. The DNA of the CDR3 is TGTGCCAGCAGCGTAGGACAGATCACAGATACGCAGTATTTT.

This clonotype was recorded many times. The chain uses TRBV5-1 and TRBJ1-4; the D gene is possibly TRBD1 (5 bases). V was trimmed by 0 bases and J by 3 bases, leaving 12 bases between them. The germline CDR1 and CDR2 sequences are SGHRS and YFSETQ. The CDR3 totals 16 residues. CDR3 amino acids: CASSLGLRDANEKLFF. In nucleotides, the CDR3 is TGCGCCAGCAGCTTGGGGCTCCGGGACGCTAATGAAAAACTGTTTTTT.

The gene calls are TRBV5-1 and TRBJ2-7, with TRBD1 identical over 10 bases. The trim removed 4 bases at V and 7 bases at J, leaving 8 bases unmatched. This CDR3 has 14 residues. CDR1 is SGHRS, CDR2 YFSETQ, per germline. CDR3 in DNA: TGCGCCAGCAGCCCCACGACAGGGGGCGAGGAGCAGTACTTC. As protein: CASSPTTGGEEQYF.

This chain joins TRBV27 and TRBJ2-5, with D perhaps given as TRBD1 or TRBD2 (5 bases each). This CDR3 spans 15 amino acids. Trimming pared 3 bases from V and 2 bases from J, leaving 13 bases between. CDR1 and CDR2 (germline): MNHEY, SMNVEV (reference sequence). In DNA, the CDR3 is TGTGCCAGCAGTTTGGGACCGAGACCGCAAGAGACCCAGTACTTC. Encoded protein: CASSLGPRPQETQYF.

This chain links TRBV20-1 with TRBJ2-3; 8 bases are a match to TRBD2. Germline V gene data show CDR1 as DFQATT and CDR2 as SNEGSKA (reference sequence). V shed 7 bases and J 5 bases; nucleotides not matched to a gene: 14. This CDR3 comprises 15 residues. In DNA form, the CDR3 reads TGCAGTGGTTCGGGGGGGCCGTCTTTTGGAGATACGCAGTATTTT. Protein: CSGSGGPSFGDTQYF.

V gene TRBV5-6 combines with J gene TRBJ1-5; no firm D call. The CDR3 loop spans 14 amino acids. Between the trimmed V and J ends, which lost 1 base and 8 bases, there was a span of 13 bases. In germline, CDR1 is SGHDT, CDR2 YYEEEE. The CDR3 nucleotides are TGTGCCAGCAGCTTGTTCGGTAGTAGGGAGCCCCAGCATTTT. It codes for CASSLFGSREPQHF.

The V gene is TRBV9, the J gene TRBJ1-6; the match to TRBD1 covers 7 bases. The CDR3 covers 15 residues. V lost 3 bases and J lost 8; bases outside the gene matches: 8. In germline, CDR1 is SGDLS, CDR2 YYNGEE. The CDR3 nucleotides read TGTGCCAGCAGCGCACGACAGGGTTTACATTCACCCCTCCACTTT. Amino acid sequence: CASSARQGLHSPLHF.

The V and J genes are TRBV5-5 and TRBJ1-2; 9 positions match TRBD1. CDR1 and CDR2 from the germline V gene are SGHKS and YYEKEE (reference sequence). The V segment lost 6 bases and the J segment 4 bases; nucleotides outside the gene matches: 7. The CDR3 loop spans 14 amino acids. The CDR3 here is CASTDTGGSYGYTF. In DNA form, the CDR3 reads TGTGCCAGCACCGATACAGGGGGCTCCTATGGCTACACCTTC.

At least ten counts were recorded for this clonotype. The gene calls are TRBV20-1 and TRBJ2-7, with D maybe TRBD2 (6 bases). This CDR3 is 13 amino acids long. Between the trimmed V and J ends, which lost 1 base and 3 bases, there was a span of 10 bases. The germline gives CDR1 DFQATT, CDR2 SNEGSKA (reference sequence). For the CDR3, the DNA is TGCAGTGCTAGAGTGGGGGGATTCTACGAGCAGTACGTC. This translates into CSARVGGFYEQYV.

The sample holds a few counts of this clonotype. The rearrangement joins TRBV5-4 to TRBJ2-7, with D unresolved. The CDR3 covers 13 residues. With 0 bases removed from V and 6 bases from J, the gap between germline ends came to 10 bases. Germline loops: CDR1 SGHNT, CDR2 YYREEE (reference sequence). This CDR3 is CASSLEHESEQYF. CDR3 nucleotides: TGTGCCAGCAGCTTGGAACACGAGAGCGAGCAGTACTTC.

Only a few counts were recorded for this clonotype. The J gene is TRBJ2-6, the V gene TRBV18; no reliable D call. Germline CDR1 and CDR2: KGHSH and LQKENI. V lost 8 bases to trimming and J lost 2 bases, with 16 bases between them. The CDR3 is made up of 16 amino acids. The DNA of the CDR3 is TGTGCCAGCCGATCCGGGTTGGGTGCTGGGGCCAACGTCCTGACTTTC. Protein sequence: CASRSGLGAGANVLTF.

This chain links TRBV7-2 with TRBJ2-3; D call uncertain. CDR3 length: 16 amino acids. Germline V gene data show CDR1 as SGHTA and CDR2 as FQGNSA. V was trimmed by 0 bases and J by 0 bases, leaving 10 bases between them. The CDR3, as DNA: TGTGCCAGCAGCTTAGCGATTGGGGTTAGCACAGATACGCAGTATTTT. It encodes CASSLAIGVSTDTQYF.

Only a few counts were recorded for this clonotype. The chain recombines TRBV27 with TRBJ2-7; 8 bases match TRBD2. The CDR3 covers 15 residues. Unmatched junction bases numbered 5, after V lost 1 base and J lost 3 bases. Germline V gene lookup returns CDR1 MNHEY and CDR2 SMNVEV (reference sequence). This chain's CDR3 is CASSLYGGGLYEQYF. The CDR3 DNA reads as TGTGCCAGCAGTTTATACGGGGGGGGGCTCTACGAGCAGTACTTC.

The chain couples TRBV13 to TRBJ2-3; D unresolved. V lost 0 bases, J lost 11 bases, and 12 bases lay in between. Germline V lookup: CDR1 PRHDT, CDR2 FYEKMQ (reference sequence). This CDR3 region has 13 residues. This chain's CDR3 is CASSLGTSVGQYF. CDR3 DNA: TGTGCCAGCAGCTTAGGGACAAGTGTTGGGCAGTATTTT. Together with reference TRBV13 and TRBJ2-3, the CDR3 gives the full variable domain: AAGVIQSPRHLIKEKRETATLKCYPIPRHDTVYWYQQGPGQDPQFLISFYEKMQSDKGSIPDRFSAQQFSDYHSELNMSSLELGDSALYFCASSLGTSVGQYFGPGTRLTVL.

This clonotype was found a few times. Here the CDR3 reads CASSESAANTEAFF. CDR3 bases: TGTGCCAGCAGTGAATCAGCCGCGAACACTGAAGCTTTCTTT. The chain links TRBV25-1 to TRBJ1-1; D is unresolved. The CDR3 loop spans 14 amino acids. Deletions cut 1 base from V and 1 base from J, with 7 bases between. The germline V gene has CDR1 MGHDK and CDR2 SYGVNS.

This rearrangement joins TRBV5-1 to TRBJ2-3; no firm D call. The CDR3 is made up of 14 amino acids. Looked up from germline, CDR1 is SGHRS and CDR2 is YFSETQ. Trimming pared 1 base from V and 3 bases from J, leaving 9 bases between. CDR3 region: CASSLLMGTDTQYF. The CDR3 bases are TGCGCCAGCAGCTTGTTGATGGGGACAGATACGCAGTATTTT.

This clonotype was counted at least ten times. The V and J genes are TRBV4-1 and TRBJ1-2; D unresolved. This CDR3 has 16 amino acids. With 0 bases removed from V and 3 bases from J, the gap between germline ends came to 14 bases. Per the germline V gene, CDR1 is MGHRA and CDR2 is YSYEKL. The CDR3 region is CASSQDTGLVYYGYTF. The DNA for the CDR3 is TGCGCCAGCAGCCAAGATACCGGACTGGTATACTATGGCTACACCTTC.